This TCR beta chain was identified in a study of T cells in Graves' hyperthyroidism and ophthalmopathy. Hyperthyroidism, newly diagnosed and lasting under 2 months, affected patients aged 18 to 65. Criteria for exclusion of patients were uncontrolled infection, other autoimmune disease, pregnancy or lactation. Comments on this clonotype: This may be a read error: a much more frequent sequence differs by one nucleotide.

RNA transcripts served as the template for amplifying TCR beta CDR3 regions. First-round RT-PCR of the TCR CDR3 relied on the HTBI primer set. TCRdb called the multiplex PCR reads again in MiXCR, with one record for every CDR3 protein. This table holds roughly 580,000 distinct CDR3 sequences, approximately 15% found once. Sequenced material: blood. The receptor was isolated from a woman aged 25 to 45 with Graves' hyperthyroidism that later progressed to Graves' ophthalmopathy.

The CDR3 DNA sequence: TGTGCCTCGATGGAGAACTCCCACAATGAGCAGTTCTTC. Protein product: CASMENSHNEQFF. V gene TRBV10-3 combines with J gene TRBJ2-1, with D unresolved. CDR1 ENHRY and CDR2 SYGVKD come from the germline V gene. This CDR3 contains 13 residues.